These 23 T cell receptor beta chains originate from one sample sequenced in a study of OX40 agonist ivuxolimab in advanced cancers. Produced via immunoSEQ multiplex PCR; TCRdb's table is partial and in-frame only. The profile shows some 80,000 clones, more than 75% of them singletons. Sequences were derived from CD4+ or CD8+ T cells sorted from blood, sampled in a trial of the OX40 agonist ivuxolimab. These receptors originate from an adult with an advanced solid tumor such as melanoma, head and neck, liver or kidney cancer.

A remark on this clone: Other nucleotide sequences from this sample produce the same CDR3. The rearrangement links TRBV5-6 to TRBJ2-7; 8 bases are shared with TRBD2. V dropped 4 bases and J dropped 2; count of bases not matched to a gene: 14. CDR3 length: 17 residues. Germline V gives CDR1 SGHDT, CDR2 YYEEEE. The CDR3 here is CASSRRGGTAGAYEQYF. The CDR3 nucleotides read TGTGCCAGCAGCCGGCGCGGGGGGACCGCGGGGGCCTACGAGCAGTACTTC.

The chain couples TRBV4-2 to TRBJ2-3; D gene ambiguous. The V gene's germline CDR1 is LGHNA and CDR2 YNFKEQ. V was pared by 3 bases and J by 7 bases, with 8 bases between. This CDR3 contains 12 residues. The CDR3 DNA follows: TGTGCCAGCAGCCATGAAATGCATACGCAGTATTTT. This gives the protein CASSHEMHTQYF.

This clone came up a few times. V is TRBV18 and J is TRBJ2-3, with 7 bases identical to TRBD1. With V trimmed by 3 bases and J by 0 bases, 6 bases remained unmatched. This CDR3 has 16 residues. Per germline, CDR1 KGHSH and CDR2 LQKENI. CDR3: CASSPRTGASTDTQYF. Here the CDR3 DNA reads TGTGCCAGCTCACCCCGGACAGGTGCTAGCACAGATACGCAGTATTTT.

A single count supports this clone. The chain uses TRBV4-2 and TRBJ1-1, with a possible D match to TRBD1 (5 bases). This CDR3 has 14 amino acids. Trimming pared 2 bases from V and 0 bases from J, leaving 7 bases between. CDR1 LGHNA and CDR2 YNFKEQ come from the germline V gene. The DNA of the CDR3 is TGTGCCAGCAGCCAACAGGGTTTGAACACTGAAGCTTTCTTT. Protein sequence: CASSQQGLNTEAFF.

The CDR3 loop reads CASKVASYNSPLHF. In DNA, the CDR3 is TGTGCCAGTAAGGTCGCTTCCTATAATTCACCCCTCCACTTT. The genes are TRBV19 and TRBJ1-6; D unclear. V was shortened by 7 bases and J by 1 base, with 8 bases between the two germline ends. This CDR3 comprises 14 residues. Germline V CDR1 and CDR2: LNHDA, SQIVND (reference sequence).

The chain links TRBV4-2 to TRBJ2-1; possible D gene TRBD2, 5 bases. In germline, CDR1 is LGHNA, CDR2 YNFKEQ. This CDR3 has 15 amino acids. The ends were cut back, 2 bases at V and 6 bases at J, with 14 bases in the middle. As DNA, the CDR3 is TGTGCCAGCAGCCAAACGATGGCTAGCATCAATGAGCAGTTCTTC. Translating gives CASSQTMASINEQFF.

V usage is TRBV6-1 and J usage is TRBJ2-6; D not certain. Germline CDR1 reads MNHNS; CDR2 reads SASEGT. Deletions cut 6 bases from V and 4 bases from J, with 7 bases between. The CDR3 sequence is 13 residues long. CDR3 nucleotide sequence: TGTGCCAGCAGAAGTGGAGGGGCCAACGTCCTGACTTTC. This encodes CASRSGGANVLTF.

V gene TRBV5-1 combines with J gene TRBJ1-4; tentatively, D is TRBD1 (6 bases). The CDR3 has 15 amino acids. The germline CDR1 and CDR2 sequences are SGHRS and YFSETQ. V lost 7 bases to trimming and J lost 5 bases, with 18 bases between them. The CDR3 DNA sequence: TGCGCCAGCGCGTCTAGAACAGGGCTAAATGAAAAACTGTTTTTT. It yields the protein CASASRTGLNEKLFF. Together with reference TRBV5-1 and TRBJ1-4, the CDR3 gives the full variable domain: KAGVTQTPRYLIKTRGQQVTLSCSPISGHRSVSWYQQTPGQGLQFLFEYFSETQRNKGNFPGRFSGRQFSNSRSEMNVSTLELGDSALYLCASASRTGLNEKLFFGSGTQLSVL.

The V call is TRBV5-4, the J call TRBJ2-3; D gene unclear. Trimming pared 5 bases from V and 0 bases from J, leaving 7 bases between. The CDR3 length is 13 residues. Germline values: CDR1 SGHNT, CDR2 YYREEE (reference sequence). CDR3 sequence (DNA): TGTGCCAGCAGTGACGGTAGCACAGATACGCAGTATTTT. It specifies CASSDGSTDTQYF.

The DNA of the CDR3 is TGTGCCAGCAGCTTGGTAGGGCAGGGGAATGAGTACGAGCAGTACTTC. It codes for CASSLVGQGNEYEQYF. The gene calls are TRBV5-4 and TRBJ2-7; TRBD1 is a possible D gene (6 bases). Trimming removed 0 bases at V and 4 bases at J, with 17 bases between. From germline, CDR1 is SGHNT and CDR2 YYREEE (reference sequence). The CDR3 runs to 16 residues.

This chain uses TRBV29-1 with TRBJ1-4, with TRBD1 as a possible D gene (6 bases). V lost 0 bases and J 7 bases, leaving 12 bases between the germline ends. Germline V lookup: CDR1 SQVTM, CDR2 ANQGSEA. This CDR3 is built from 14 residues. CDR3 region: CSVEEFRGGEKLFF. In DNA, the CDR3 is TGCAGCGTTGAAGAATTCAGAGGGGGTGAAAAACTGTTTTTT.

The chain has TRBV5-6 and TRBJ2-3; TRBD2 matches 9 bases. Germline V gives CDR1 SGHDT, CDR2 YYEEEE. The junction had 14 bases not matched to a gene; V was cut back by 1 base and J by 2 bases. This CDR3 comprises 19 residues. The CDR3 spells CASSLRSGGAPFSTDTQYF. CDR3 nucleotides: TGTGCCAGCAGCTTGCGTAGCGGGGGAGCTCCGTTCTCCACAGATACGCAGTATTTT.

The V and J genes are TRBV27 and TRBJ1-5; 7 positions agree with TRBD1. From germline, CDR1 is MNHEY and CDR2 SMNVEV (reference sequence). The CDR3 loop spans 15 amino acids. V lost 3 bases, J lost 1 base, and 3 bases stayed unmatched. Here the CDR3 DNA reads TGTGCCAGCAGTTTCTACAGGGGAAGCAATCAGCCCCAGCATTTT. Translating it yields CASSFYRGSNQPQHF.

The rearrangement uses TRBV19 and TRBJ1-2; D perhaps matches TRBD1 (5 bases). Germline CDR1 is LNHDA and CDR2 is SQIVND (reference sequence). Trimming shortened V by 7 bases and J by 6 bases, and 12 bases separated the two germline ends. The CDR3 contains 12 residues. CDR3 bases: TGTGCCAGTAATGGCAGGGAACATGGCTACACCTTC. This translates into CASNGREHGYTF.

This chain joins TRBV10-2 and TRBJ2-3, with D perhaps TRBD1 or TRBD2 (7 bases each). The CDR3 contains 13 residues. Trimming cost V 9 bases and J 3 bases, with 13 bases left between them. CDR1 and CDR2 from the germline V gene are WSHSY and SAAADI. In DNA form, the CDR3 reads TGCGCCAGTAGACAGGGAGGGACAGATACGCAGTATTTT. Translating gives CASRQGGTDTQYF.

The gene calls are TRBV11-3 and TRBJ2-2; D not resolved. The germline V gene has CDR1 SGHNT and CDR2 YENEEA. Trimming left V 5 bases short and J 3 bases short, with 4 bases between. This CDR3 has 12 amino acids. The CDR3 DNA reads as TGTGCCAGCAGCCCCTACACCGGGGAGCTGTTTTTT. Translated: CASSPYTGELFF.

The rearrangement links TRBV2 to TRBJ1-4; D is unclear. CDR3 length: 14 residues. Deletions cut 8 bases from V and 1 base from J, with 11 bases between. The V gene's germline CDR1 is SNHLY and CDR2 FYNNEI. CDR3 residues: CASGGVLTNEKLFF. CDR3 DNA: TGTGCCAGCGGAGGAGTTCTAACTAATGAAAAACTGTTTTTT.

The chain is built from TRBV6-1 and TRBJ1-1, with D tentatively TRBD1 (5 bases). Trimming left V 4 bases short and J 0 bases short, with 12 bases between. Germline V lookup: CDR1 MNHNS, CDR2 SASEGT. The CDR3 has 15 residues. The CDR3 coding sequence is TGTGCCAGCAGTGTCGGACACCTAATGAACACTGAAGCTTTCTTT. It translates to CASSVGHLMNTEAFF.

This clone has only a few counts. V usage is TRBV6-1 and J usage is TRBJ2-7, with 7 bases identical to TRBD1. This CDR3 has 15 amino acids. The V and J ends lost 0 bases and 7 bases, in that order; junction bases with no gene match: 9. Per germline, CDR1 MNHNS and CDR2 SASEGT. The CDR3 region has the DNA TGTGCCAGCAGTGAAGCACGGTTAACAGGGGAAGAGCAGTACTTC. Its protein product is CASSEARLTGEEQYF.

V gene TRBV19 combines with J gene TRBJ2-7; D is perhaps TRBD1 or TRBD2 (6 bases each). Germline CDR1 LNHDA, CDR2 SQIVND (reference sequence). V was trimmed by 0 bases and J by 2 bases, leaving 14 bases between them. The CDR3 has 16 residues. CDR3 DNA sequence: TGTGCCAGTAGTATAGATCACGGGGGCTTGACCTACGAGCAGTACTTC. It specifies CASSIDHGGLTYEQYF.

The V gene is TRBV9, the J gene TRBJ2-5; D may be TRBD1 (6 bases). CDR3 length: 19 residues. In germline, CDR1 is SGDLS, CDR2 YYNGEE. V lost 0 bases and J lost 2, with 23 bases in between. The CDR3 coding sequence is TGTGCCAGCAGCGTAGGAAACAGGGATTTCCCATACCTACAAGAGACCCAGTACTTC. It is translated as CASSVGNRDFPYLQETQYF.

The chain uses TRBV7-2 and TRBJ2-1; D is ambiguous. In germline, CDR1 is SGHTA, CDR2 FQGNSA. This CDR3 region has 12 residues. V was clipped by 4 bases and J by 9 bases, with 10 bases between them. The CDR3 loop reads CASSSVTSEQFF. Written as DNA, the CDR3 is TGTGCCAGCAGCTCGGTCACCAGTGAGCAGTTCTTC.

In this sample, this clone turned up a few times. This chain connects TRBV7-9 to TRBJ2-1; 8 bases line up with TRBD2. This CDR3 contains 15 residues. Germline-derived CDR1 and CDR2 are SEHNR and FQNEAQ (reference sequence). The junction had 7 bases not matched to a gene; V was cut back by 7 bases and J by 2 bases. The CDR3 loop reads CASKLGAGAYNEQFF. CDR3 sequence (DNA): TGTGCCAGCAAGCTCGGAGCGGGAGCCTACAATGAGCAGTTCTTC.